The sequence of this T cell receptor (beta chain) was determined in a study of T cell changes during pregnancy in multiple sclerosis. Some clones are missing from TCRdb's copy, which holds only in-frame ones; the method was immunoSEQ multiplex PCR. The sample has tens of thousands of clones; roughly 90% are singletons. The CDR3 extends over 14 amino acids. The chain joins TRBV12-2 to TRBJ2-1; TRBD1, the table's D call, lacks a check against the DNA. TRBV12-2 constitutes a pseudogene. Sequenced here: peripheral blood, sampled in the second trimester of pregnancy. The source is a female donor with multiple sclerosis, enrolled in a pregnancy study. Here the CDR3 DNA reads TGTGCAAGTCGCTTAGCAGAAGTGCAGGGGCCCCCGTTCTTC. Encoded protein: CASRLAEVQGPPFF.